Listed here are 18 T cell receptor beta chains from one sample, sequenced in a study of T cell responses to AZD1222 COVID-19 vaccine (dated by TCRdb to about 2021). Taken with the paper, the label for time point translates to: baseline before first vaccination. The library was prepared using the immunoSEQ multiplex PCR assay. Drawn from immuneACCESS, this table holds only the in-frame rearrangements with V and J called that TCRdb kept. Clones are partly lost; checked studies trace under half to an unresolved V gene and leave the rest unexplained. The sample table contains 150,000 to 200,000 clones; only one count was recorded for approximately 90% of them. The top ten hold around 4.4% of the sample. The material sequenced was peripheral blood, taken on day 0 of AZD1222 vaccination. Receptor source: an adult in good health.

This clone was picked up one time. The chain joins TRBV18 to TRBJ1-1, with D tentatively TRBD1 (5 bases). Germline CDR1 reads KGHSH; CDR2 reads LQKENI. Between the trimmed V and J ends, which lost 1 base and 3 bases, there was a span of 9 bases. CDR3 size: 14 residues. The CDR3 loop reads CASSPQGRDTEAFF. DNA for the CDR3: TGTGCCAGCTCACCACAGGGGAGAGACACTGAAGCTTTCTTT.

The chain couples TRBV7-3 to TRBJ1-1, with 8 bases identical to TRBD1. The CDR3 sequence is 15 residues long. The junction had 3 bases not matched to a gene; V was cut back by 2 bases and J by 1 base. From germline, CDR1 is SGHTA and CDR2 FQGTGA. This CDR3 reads CASSLLGQGNTEAFF. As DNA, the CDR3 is TGTGCCAGCAGCTTACTTGGACAGGGGAACACTGAAGCTTTCTTT. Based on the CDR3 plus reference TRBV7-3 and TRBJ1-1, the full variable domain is GAGVSQTPSNKVTEKGKYVELRCDPISGHTALYWYRQSLGQGPEFLIYFQGTGAADDSGLPNDRFFAVRPEGSVSTLKIQRTERGDSAVYLCASSLLGQGNTEAFFGQGTRLTVV.

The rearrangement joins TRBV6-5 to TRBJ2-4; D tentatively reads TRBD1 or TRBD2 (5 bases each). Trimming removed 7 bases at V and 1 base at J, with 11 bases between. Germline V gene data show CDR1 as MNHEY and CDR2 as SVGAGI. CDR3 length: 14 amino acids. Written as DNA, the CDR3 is TGTGCCAGCATGGGGGTTGGGGCCAAAAACATTCAGTACTTC. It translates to CASMGVGAKNIQYF.

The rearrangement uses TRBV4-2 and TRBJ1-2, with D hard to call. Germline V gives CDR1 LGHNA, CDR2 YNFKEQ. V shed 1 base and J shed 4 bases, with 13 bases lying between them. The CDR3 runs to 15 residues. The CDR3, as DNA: TGTGCCAGCAGCCAAGGAGACCCCTTCCCCTATGGCTACACCTTC. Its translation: CASSQGDPFPYGYTF.

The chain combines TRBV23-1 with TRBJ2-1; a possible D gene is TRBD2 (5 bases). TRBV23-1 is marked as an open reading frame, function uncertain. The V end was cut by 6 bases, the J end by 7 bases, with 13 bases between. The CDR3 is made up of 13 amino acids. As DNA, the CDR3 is TGCGCCAGCAGGGGGAGATTATGGAATGAGCAGTTCTTC. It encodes CASRGRLWNEQFF.

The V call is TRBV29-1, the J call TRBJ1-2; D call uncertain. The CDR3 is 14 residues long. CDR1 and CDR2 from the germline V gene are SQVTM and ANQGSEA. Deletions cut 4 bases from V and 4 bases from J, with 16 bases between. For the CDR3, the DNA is TGCAGCGTTGTAGGGATCCTTTCTCTCTATGGCTACACCTTC. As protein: CSVVGILSLYGYTF.

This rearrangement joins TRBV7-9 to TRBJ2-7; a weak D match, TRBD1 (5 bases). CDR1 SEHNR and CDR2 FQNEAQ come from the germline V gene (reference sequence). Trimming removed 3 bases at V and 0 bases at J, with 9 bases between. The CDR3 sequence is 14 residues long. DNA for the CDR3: TGTGCCAGCAGCTTCCCTGGGGCCTCCTACGAGCAGTACTTC. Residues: CASSFPGASYEQYF.

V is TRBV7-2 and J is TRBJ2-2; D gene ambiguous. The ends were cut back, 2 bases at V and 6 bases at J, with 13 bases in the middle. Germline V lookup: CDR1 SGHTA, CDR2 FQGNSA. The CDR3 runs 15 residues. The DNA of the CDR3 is TGTGCCAGCAGCTTAAGGGTGGGTCTGCCCGGGGAGCTGTTTTTT. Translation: CASSLRVGLPGELFF.

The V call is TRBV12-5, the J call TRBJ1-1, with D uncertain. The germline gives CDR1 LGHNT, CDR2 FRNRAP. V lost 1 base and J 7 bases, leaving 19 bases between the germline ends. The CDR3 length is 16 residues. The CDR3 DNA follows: TGTGCTAGTGGTTTGGACCTTGCCGTGATGACGGGTGAAGCTTTCTTT. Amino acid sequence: CASGLDLAVMTGEAFF. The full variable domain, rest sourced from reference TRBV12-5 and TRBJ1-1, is DARVTQTPRHKVTEMGQEVTMRCQPILGHNTVFWYRQTMMQGLELLAYFRNRAPLDDSGMPKDRFSAEMPDATLATLKIQPSEPRDSAVYFCASGLDLAVMTGEAFFGQGTRLTVV.

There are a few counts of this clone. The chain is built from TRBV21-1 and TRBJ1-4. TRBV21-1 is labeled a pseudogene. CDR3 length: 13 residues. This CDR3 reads CASSKGQTEKLFF. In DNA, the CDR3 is TGTGCCAGCAGCAAAGGGCAGACCGAAAAACTGTTTTTT.

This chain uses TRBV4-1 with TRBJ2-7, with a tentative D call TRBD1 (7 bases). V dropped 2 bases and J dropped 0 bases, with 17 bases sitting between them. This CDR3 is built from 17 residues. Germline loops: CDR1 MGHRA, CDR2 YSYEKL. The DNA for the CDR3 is TGCGCCAGCAGCCAACCATCCCGACAGGGAGGCTCCTACGAGCAGTACTTC. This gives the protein CASSQPSRQGGSYEQYF.

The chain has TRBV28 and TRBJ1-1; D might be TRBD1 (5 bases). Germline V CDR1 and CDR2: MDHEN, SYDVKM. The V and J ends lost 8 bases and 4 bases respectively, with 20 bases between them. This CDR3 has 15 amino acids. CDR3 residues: CASWVLTGDSTEAFF. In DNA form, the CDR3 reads TGTGCCAGCTGGGTTCTTACGGGGGACTCCACTGAAGCTTTCTTT.

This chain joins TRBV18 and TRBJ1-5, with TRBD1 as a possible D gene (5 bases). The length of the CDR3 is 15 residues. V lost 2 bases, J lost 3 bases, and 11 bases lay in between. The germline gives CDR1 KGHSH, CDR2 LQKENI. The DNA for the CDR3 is TGTGCCAGCTCACCAACAGGTGGCCTCAATCAGCCCCAGCATTTT. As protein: CASSPTGGLNQPQHF.

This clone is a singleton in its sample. In nucleotides, the CDR3 is TGTGCCAGCAGCCGAGACAGTTTTGGCTACACCTTC. Residues: CASSRDSFGYTF. The V call is TRBV9, the J call TRBJ1-2, with D possibly matching TRBD1 (5 bases). Trimming cost V 4 bases and J 7 bases, with 11 bases left between them. The CDR3 totals 12 residues. CDR1 is SGDLS, CDR2 YYNGEE, per germline.

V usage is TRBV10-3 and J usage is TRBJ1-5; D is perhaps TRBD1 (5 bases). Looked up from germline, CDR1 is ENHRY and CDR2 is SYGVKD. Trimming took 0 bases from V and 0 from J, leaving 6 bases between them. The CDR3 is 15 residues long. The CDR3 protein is CAISESGGSNQPQHF. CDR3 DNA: TGTGCCATCAGTGAGTCTGGGGGTAGCAATCAGCCCCAGCATTTT.

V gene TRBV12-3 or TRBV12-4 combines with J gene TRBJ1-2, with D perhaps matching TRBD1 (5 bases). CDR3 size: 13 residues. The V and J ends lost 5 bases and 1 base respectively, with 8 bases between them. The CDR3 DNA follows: TGTGCCAGCAGTGAAGGGGTTAACTATGGCTACACCTTC. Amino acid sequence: CASSEGVNYGYTF.

The CDR3 protein is CASRGEGGYTF. As DNA, the CDR3 is TGTGCCAGCAGGGGGGAGGGTGGCTACACCTTC. The V call is TRBV2, the J call TRBJ1-2, with D perhaps matching TRBD1 (5 bases). The CDR3 length is 11 residues. The V gene lost 6 bases and the J gene lost 7 bases, with 9 bases spanning the gap. Germline CDR1 is SNHLY and CDR2 is FYNNEI. Supplemented by reference TRBV2 and TRBJ1-2, the full variable domain reads EPEVTQTPSHQVTQMGQEVILRCVPISNHLYFYWYRQILGQKVEFLVSFYNNEISEKSEIFDDQFSVERPDGSNFTLKIRSTKLEDSAMYFCASRGEGGYTFGSGTRLTVV.

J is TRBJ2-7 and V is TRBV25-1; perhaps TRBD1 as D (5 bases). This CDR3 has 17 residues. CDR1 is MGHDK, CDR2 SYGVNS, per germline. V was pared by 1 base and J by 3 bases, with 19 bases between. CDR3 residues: CASSESGQGWVGYEQYF. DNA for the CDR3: TGTGCCAGCAGTGAATCGGGTCAGGGATGGGTTGGCTACGAGCAGTACTTC.